The T cell receptor beta chain described here comes from a study of T cell responses to AZD1222 COVID-19 vaccine. Whole-study results and caveats: Dominant CD4 TCR responses targeted spike regions 160-218 and 743-854. A reported finding is that nearly half of spike-specific TCRs target unmutated variant regions. At baseline, just a handful of AZD1222 recipients tested seropositive.

The table came from immunoSEQ multiplex PCR; TCRdb's copy has only in-frame clones and leaves some out. The table lists approximately 94,000 clones, around 87% of them singletons. This clone was detected only a few times. Its antigen is not known. The V end was cut by 0 bases, the J end by 0 bases, with 11 bases between. The CDR3 length is 17 residues. CDR1 and CDR2 from the germline V gene are SNHLY and FYNNEI. V gene TRBV2 combines with J gene TRBJ1-4, with no clear D. The clonotype comes from an adult in good health. The sample was peripheral blood, taken on day 0 of MenACWY control vaccination. The CDR3 DNA is TGTGCCAGCAGTGAAGCCCCTTGGGCAGCAACTAATGAAAAACTGTTTTTT. Encoded protein: CASSEAPWAATNEKLFF. The whole variable domain, filled in from reference TRBV2 and TRBJ1-4, reads EPEVTQTPSHQVTQMGQEVILRCVPISNHLYFYWYRQILGQKVEFLVSFYNNEISEKSEIFDDQFSVERPDGSNFTLKIRSTKLEDSAMYFCASSEAPWAATNEKLFFGSGTQLSVL.